A single TCR beta chain is shown here with its context. The study ran its PCR with 60 Vbeta and 13 Jbeta primers. Only in-frame clones appear in the TCRdb table, and some are missing; sequencing was by immunoSEQ multiplex PCR. The repertoire has 150,000 to 200,000 clones, 65% to 85% of them found once; the top ten carry about 2.4%. Germline assignment: CDR1 SEHNR and CDR2 FQNEAQ (reference sequence). The CDR3 covers 14 residues. V trimming: 3 bases; J trimming: 8 bases; junction bases outside the gene matches: 7. The source of the sample is a study of cytomegalovirus exposure and HLA in healthy donors. On the study more broadly: Genetic ancestry analysis placed approximately 80% of the 398 donors that were genotyped in the Caucasian-associated cluster.

The receptor comes from a woman aged 40-49 years in good health and CMV-seropositive. The material sequenced was PBMCs. The rearrangement uses TRBV7-9 and TRBJ1-2; 9 bases fit TRBD1. The CDR3 is CASSFGTGLRGYTF. CDR3 sequence (DNA): TGTGCCAGCAGCTTTGGGACAGGGCTAAGGGGCTACACCTTC.